The TCR beta chain under discussion was sequenced for a study of cytomegalovirus exposure and HLA in healthy donors. Study-level points and caveats: In a later analysis, common viral pathogens appeared linked to several of the most significant clusters. An analysis that was carried out later associated 16,000 or so TCR beta sequences with HLA alleles at 0.05 false discovery rate.

Remarks on this clone: Its antigen is undetermined.

V was shortened by 7 bases and J by 4 bases, with 16 bases between the two germline ends. Looked up from germline, CDR1 is MNHEY and CDR2 is SVGAGI. This CDR3 comprises 14 residues. In the PCR, 60 Vbeta and 13 Jbeta primers were used. Clones were read by immunoSEQ multiplex PCR, and TCRdb kept only the in-frame ones, dropping some. The profile shows 99,000 or so clones, over 70% of them singletons. The sample comprised PBMCs. V gene TRBV6-5 combines with J gene TRBJ1-1; D unclear. The clonotype comes from a male donor in good health and CMV-seronegative. The CDR3 loop is CASISLGSFTEAFF. CDR3 in DNA: TGTGCCAGCATCTCACTCGGGTCGTTCACTGAAGCTTTCTTT.